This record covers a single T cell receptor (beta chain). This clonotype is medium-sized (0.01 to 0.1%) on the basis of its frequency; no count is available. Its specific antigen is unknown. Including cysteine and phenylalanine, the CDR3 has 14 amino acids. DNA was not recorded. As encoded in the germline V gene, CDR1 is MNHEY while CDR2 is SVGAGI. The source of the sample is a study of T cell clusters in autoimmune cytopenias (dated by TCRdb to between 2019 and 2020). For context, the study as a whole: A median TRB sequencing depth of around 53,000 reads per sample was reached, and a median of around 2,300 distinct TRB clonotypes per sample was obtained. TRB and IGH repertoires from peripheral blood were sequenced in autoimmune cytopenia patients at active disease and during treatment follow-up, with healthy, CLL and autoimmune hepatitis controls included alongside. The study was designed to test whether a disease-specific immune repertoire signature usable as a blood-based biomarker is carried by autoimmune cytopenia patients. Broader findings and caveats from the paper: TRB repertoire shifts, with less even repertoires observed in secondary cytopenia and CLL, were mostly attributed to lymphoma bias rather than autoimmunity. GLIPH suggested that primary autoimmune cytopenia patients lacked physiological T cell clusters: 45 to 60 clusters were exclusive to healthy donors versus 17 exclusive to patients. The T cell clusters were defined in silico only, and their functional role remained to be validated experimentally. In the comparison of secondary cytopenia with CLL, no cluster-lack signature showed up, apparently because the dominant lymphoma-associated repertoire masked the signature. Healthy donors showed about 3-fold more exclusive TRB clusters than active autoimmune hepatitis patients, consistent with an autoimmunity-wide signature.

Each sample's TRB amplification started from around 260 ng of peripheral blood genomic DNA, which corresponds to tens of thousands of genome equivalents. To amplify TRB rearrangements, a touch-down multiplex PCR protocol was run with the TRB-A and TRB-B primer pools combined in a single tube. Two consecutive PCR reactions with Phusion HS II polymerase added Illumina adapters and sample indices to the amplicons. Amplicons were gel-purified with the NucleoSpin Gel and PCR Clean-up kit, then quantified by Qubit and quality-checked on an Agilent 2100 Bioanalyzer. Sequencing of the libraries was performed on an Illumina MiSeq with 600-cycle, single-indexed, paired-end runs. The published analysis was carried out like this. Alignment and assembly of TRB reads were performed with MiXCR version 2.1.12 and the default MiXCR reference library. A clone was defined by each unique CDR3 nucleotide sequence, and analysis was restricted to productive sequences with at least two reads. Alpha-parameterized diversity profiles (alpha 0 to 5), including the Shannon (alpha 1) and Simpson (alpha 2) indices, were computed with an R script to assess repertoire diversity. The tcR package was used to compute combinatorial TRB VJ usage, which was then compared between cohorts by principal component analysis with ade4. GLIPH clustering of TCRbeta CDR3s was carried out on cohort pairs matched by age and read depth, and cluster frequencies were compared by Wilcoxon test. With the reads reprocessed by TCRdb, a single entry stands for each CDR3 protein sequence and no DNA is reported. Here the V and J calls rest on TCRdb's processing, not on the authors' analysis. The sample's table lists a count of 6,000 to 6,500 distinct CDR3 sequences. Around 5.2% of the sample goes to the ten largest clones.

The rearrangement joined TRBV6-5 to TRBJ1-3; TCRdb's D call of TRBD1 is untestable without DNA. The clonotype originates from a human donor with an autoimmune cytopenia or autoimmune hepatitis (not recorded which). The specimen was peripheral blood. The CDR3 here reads CATTGGNSGNTIYF.